What follows are 5 T cell receptor beta chains derived from one specimen sequenced in a study of cytomegalovirus exposure and HLA in healthy donors (dated by TCRdb to between 2016 and 2019). Libraries were built with the immunoSEQ multiplex PCR assay. For the multiplex PCR, a mixture combining 60 forward primers for TCR Vbeta segments and 13 reverse primers for TCR Jbeta segments was used. Here the immuneACCESS table is served through TCRdb, limited to in-frame sequences with V and J called. Missing clones are a known gap in these copies; in checked studies unresolved V genes cover under half, and the rest lacks a known reason. This sample has more than 110,000 clones in its table, and approximately 80% of those were observed once. The ten largest clonotypes hold around 4.9% of the sample. Material for sequencing was PBMCs. The receptors shown here come from a male donor in good health and CMV-seronegative.

V and J are TRBV4-2 and TRBJ2-1, with 11 nucleotides matching TRBD2. CDR1 is LGHNA, CDR2 YNFKEQ, per germline. V lost 2 bases to trimming and J lost 5 bases; unmatched junction nucleotides: 5. The CDR3 is 16 amino acids. The CDR3 here is CASSQRPSGGHNEQFF. For the CDR3, the DNA is TGTGCCAGCAGCCAAAGGCCTAGCGGGGGGCACAATGAGCAGTTCTTC.

The chain joins TRBV29-1 to TRBJ2-7, with D perhaps matching TRBD1 (5 bases). This CDR3 comprises 13 residues. V lost 0 bases and J lost 4, with 10 bases in between. From germline, CDR1 is SQVTM and CDR2 ANQGSEA. This CDR3 is CSVEEAGRYEQYF. Written as DNA, the CDR3 is TGCAGCGTTGAAGAGGCAGGGCGATACGAGCAGTACTTC.

The chain employs TRBV4-1 and TRBJ2-7; 8 nucleotides align to TRBD1. V was pared by 6 bases and J by 3 bases, with 4 bases of the junction left unmatched. The CDR3 runs 13 residues. Germline values: CDR1 MGHRA, CDR2 YSYEKL. This CDR3 is CASRPTGGYEQYF. The CDR3 region has the DNA TGCGCCAGCAGACCAACAGGGGGCTACGAGCAGTACTTC.

The chain is built from TRBV11-2 and TRBJ2-5; 12 positions agree with TRBD2. J lost 2 bases, V lost 5 bases, and 9 bases had no gene match. Looked up from germline, CDR1 is SGHAT and CDR2 is FQNNGV. The CDR3 extends over 17 amino acids. The CDR3 region has the DNA TGTGCCAGCAGCCAACTGCTAGCGGGGGGGTCTCAAGAGACCCAGTACTTC. This translates into CASSQLLAGGSQETQYF.

The chain couples TRBV6-1 to TRBJ1-2; the D gene is possibly TRBD1 (5 bases). The CDR3 is 15 residues long. V lost 2 bases, J lost 4 bases, and 14 bases lay in between. CDR1 and CDR2 (germline): MNHNS, SASEGT. This chain's CDR3 is CASSEQQRGGYGYTF. The CDR3 DNA follows: TGTGCCAGCAGTGAACAACAGAGGGGAGGCTATGGCTACACCTTC.